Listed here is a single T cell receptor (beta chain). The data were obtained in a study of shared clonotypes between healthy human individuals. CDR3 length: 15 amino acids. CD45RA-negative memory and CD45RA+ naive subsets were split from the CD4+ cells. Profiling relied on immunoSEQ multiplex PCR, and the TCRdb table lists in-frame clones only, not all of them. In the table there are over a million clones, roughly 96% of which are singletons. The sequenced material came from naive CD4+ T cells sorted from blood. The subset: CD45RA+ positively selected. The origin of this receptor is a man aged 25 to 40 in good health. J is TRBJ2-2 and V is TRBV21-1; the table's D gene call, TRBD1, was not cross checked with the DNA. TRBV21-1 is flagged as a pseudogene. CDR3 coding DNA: TGTGCCAGCAGCGACAGGATGGCGAACACCGGGGAGCTGTTTTTT. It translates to CASSDRMANTGELFF.